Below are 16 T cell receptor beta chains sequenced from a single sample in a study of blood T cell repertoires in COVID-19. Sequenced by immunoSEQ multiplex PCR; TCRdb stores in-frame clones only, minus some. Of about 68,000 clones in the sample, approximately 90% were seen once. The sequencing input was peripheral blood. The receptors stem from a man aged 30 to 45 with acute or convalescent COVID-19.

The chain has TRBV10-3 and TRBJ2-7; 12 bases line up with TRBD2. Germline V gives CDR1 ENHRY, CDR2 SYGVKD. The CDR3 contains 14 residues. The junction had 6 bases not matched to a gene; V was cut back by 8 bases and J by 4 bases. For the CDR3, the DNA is TGTGCCATCCAGGGGACTAGCGGGCCTTACGAGCAGTACTTC. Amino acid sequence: CAIQGTSGPYEQYF.

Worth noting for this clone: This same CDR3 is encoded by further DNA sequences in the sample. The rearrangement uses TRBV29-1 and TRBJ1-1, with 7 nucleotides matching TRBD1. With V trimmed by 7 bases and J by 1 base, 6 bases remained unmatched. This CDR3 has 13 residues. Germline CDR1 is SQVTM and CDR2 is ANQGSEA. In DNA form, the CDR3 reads TGCAGCGCCCGACAGGGATCGAACACTGAAGCTTTCTTT. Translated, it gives CSARQGSNTEAFF.

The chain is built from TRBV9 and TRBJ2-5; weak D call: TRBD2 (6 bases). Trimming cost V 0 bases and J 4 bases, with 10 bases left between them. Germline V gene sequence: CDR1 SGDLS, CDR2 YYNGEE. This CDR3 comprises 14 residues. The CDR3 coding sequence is TGTGCCAGCAGCGTAGAAGCGGGTGGAGAGACCCAGTACTTC. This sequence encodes CASSVEAGGETQYF.

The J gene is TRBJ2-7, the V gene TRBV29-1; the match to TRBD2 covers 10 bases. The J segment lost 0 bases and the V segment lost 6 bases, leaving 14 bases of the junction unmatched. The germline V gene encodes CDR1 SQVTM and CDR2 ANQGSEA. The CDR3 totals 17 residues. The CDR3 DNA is TGCAGCGTACGGACTAGCGGCTCAAGGGGAAGCTCCTACGAGCAGTACTTC. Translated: CSVRTSGSRGSSYEQYF.

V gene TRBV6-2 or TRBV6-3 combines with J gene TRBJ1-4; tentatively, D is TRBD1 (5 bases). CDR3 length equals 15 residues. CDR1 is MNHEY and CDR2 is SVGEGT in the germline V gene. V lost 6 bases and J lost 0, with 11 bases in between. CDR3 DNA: TGTGCCAGCAGCGTACCGACAGCAACTAATGAAAAACTGTTTTTT. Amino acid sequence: CASSVPTATNEKLFF.

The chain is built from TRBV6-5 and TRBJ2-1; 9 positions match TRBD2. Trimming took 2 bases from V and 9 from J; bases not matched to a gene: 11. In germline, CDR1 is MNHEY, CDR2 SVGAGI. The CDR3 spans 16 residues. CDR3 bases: TGTGCCAGCAGTTACAGAGGTGGGACTAGCATGCGTGAGCAGTTCTTC. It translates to CASSYRGGTSMREQFF.

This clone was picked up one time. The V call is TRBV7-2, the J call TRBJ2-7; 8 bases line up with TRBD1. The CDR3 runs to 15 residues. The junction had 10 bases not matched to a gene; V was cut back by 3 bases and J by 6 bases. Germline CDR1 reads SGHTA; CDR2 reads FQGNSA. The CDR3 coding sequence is TGTGCCAGCAGCTTGGGATGGACAGGGATCGGCGAGCAGTACTTC. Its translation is CASSLGWTGIGEQYF.

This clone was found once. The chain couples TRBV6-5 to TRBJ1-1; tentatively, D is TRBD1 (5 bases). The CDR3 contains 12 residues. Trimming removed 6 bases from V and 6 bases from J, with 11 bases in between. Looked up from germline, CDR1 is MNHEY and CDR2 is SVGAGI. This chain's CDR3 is CASSSGGAEAFF. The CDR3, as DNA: TGTGCCAGCAGCTCCGGGGGAGCTGAAGCTTTCTTT.

CDR3 bases: TGTGCCTGCAAGACAGGAAGACTAGCGGGCACAGATACGCAGTATTTT. This encodes CACKTGRLAGTDTQYF. This chain joins TRBV30 and TRBJ2-3; 9 positions match TRBD2. The CDR3 contains 16 residues. With V trimmed by 6 bases and J by 1 base, 11 bases remained unmatched. Germline CDR1 and CDR2: GTSNPN and SVGIG (reference sequence).

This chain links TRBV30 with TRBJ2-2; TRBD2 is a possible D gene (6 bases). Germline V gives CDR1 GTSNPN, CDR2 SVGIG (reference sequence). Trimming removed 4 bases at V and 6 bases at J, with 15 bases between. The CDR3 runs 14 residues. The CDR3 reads CAWTVGRTSGELFF. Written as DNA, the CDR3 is TGTGCCTGGACCGTGGGGAGGACGTCCGGGGAGCTGTTTTTT.

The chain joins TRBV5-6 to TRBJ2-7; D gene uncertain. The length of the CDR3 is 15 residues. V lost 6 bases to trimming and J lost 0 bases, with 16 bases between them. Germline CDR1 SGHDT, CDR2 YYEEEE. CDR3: CASNEYDLSSYEQYF. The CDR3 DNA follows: TGTGCCAGCAACGAGTACGACTTGAGCTCCTACGAGCAGTACTTC.

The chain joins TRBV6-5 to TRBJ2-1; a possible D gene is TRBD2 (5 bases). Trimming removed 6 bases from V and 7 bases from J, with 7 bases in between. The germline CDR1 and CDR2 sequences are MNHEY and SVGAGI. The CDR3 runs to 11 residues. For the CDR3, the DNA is TGTGCCAGCAGAACGGGGAATGAGCAGTTCTTC. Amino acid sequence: CASRTGNEQFF.

As DNA, the CDR3 is TGTGCCAGCAGCAGAGAGGGGGGGACTAGCGCTGCAGATACGCAGTATTTT. This codes for CASSREGGTSAADTQYF. The rearrangement uses TRBV9 and TRBJ2-3, with TRBD2 matching over 10 bases. J gave up 4 bases and V 4 bases, and 12 bases lay outside the gene matches. This CDR3 spans 17 amino acids. CDR1 and CDR2 (germline): SGDLS, YYNGEE.

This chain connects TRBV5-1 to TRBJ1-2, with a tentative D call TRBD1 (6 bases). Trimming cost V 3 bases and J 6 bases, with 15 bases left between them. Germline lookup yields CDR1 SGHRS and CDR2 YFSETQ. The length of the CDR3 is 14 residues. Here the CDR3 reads CASSSGLPGDGYTF. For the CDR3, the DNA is TGCGCCAGCAGCTCGGGCCTCCCAGGGGATGGCTACACCTTC.

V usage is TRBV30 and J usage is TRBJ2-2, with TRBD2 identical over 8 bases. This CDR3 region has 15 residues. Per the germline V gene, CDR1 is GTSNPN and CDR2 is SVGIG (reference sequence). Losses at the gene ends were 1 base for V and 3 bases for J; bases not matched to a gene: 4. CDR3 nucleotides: TGTGCCTGGAGTGGAGCGGGAGCGGACACCGGGGAGCTGTTTTTT. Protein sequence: CAWSGAGADTGELFF. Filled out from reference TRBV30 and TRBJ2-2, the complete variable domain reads SQTIHQWPATLVQPVGSPLSLECTVEGTSNPNLYWYRQAAGRGLQLLFYSVGIGQISSEVPQNLSASRPQDRQFILSSKKLLLSDSGFYLCAWSGAGADTGELFFGEGSRLTVL.

The CDR3 region has the DNA TGTGCCAGCAGTTTACAGGGCTCTGGGGCCAACGTCCTGACTTTC. This sequence encodes CASSLQGSGANVLTF. V gene TRBV6-6 combines with J gene TRBJ2-6; possible D gene TRBD1, 6 bases. This CDR3 comprises 15 residues. Germline V gene lookup returns CDR1 MNHNY and CDR2 SVGAGI (reference sequence). Trimming took off 4 bases at V and 0 bases at J, with 7 bases between the two ends.